These 17 T cell receptor beta chains originate from one sample sequenced in a study of cytomegalovirus exposure and HLA in healthy donors. PCR involved 60 Vbeta and 13 Jbeta primers. The data were produced by immunoSEQ multiplex PCR, yet TCRdb's version contains in-frame clones alone and is incomplete. The sample records 75,000 or so clones, 65% to 70% being singletons. Material for sequencing was PBMCs. The source of these receptors is a man aged 35 to 55 in good health and CMV-seropositive.

The J gene is TRBJ2-4, the V gene TRBV19; tentatively, D is TRBD1 (5 bases). Germline V lookup: CDR1 LNHDA, CDR2 SQIVND (reference sequence). The ends were cut back, 5 bases at V and 0 bases at J, with 11 bases in the middle. This CDR3 is built from 15 residues. CDR3 amino acids: CASSLQGLAKNIQYF. CDR3 DNA sequence: TGTGCCAGTAGTTTGCAGGGTCTAGCCAAAAACATTCAGTACTTC.

This chain joins TRBV28 and TRBJ1-1; D ambiguous. V was cut by 2 bases and J by 5 bases, with 9 bases left in between. CDR1 is MDHEN, CDR2 SYDVKM, per germline. This CDR3 comprises 13 residues. CDR3 bases: TGTGCCAGCAGTTTAAGTCCACAGACTGAAGCTTTCTTT. Protein sequence: CASSLSPQTEAFF.

Only a few counts were recorded for this clone. J is TRBJ2-2 and V is TRBV29-1; TRBD2 is a possible D gene (6 bases). Germline values: CDR1 SQVTM, CDR2 ANQGSEA. The germline V and J ends were trimmed by 6 bases and 6 bases, with 14 bases remaining between them. The CDR3 is 13 residues long. The CDR3 spells CSVRDGRPGELFF. The CDR3 bases are TGCAGCGTCCGGGACGGGAGACCCGGGGAGCTGTTTTTT.

The chain recombines TRBV18 with TRBJ2-1; the D gene is possibly TRBD1 (5 bases). Germline V gene lookup returns CDR1 KGHSH and CDR2 LQKENI. The CDR3 runs 13 residues. The V end was cut by 2 bases, the J end by 4 bases, with 6 bases between. For the CDR3, the DNA is TGTGCCAGCTCACCAGGACAATACAATGAGCAGTTCTTC. As protein: CASSPGQYNEQFF.

The chain uses TRBV5-1 and TRBJ2-2, with TRBD1 identical over 8 bases. The length of the CDR3 is 16 residues. The J segment lost 1 base and the V segment lost 4 bases, leaving 6 bases of the junction unmatched. CDR1 is SGHRS and CDR2 is YFSETQ in the germline V gene. The CDR3 DNA reads as TGCGCCAGCAGCACCTCGACAGGGGTGAACACCGGGGAGCTGTTTTTT. As protein: CASSTSTGVNTGELFF.

The chain carries TRBV6-6 and TRBJ2-1; maybe TRBD2 (6 bases). CDR3 length equals 15 residues. Trimming stripped 2 bases from V and 8 bases from J, with 16 bases between. Germline CDR1 MNHNY, CDR2 SVGAGI (reference sequence). The CDR3 DNA is TGTGCCAGCAGTTACCTAGCCGGGGGACTCTATGAGCAGTTCTTC. This codes for CASSYLAGGLYEQFF.

The chain links TRBV2 to TRBJ1-3, with 7 bases lining up with TRBD1. CDR1 is SNHLY and CDR2 is FYNNEI in the germline V gene. The CDR3 extends over 13 amino acids. Trimming removed 10 bases from V and 5 bases from J; junction bases left unmatched: 8. CDR3 loop: CAIRTGSRNTIYF. The DNA for the CDR3 is TGTGCCATCCGGACAGGCAGCCGAAACACCATATATTTT.

This clone was seen a few times. The chain couples TRBV5-4 to TRBJ1-2; tentatively, D is TRBD1 (5 bases). This CDR3 spans 13 amino acids. V lost 4 bases and J lost 6, with 13 bases in between. The germline V gene encodes CDR1 SGHNT and CDR2 YYREEE (reference sequence). The CDR3 spells CASSVVGLDGYTF. CDR3 DNA: TGTGCCAGCAGCGTCGTGGGACTGGATGGCTACACCTTC.

This chain uses TRBV18 with TRBJ2-7; 10 bases line up with TRBD1. The CDR3 loop spans 14 amino acids. The V gene's germline CDR1 is KGHSH and CDR2 LQKENI. V lost 3 bases, J lost 2 bases, and 1 base stayed unmatched. The CDR3 DNA sequence: TGTGCCAGCTCACCTGGACAGGGGGCCTACGAGCAGTACTTC. Translation: CASSPGQGAYEQYF.

This clone was found a few times. The rearrangement links TRBV5-4 to TRBJ1-2, with 7 bases identical to TRBD1. The CDR3 has 15 amino acids. Germline V gene data show CDR1 as SGHNT and CDR2 as YYREEE (reference sequence). After removal of 3 bases from V and 5 bases from J, the junction contained 10 bases not matched to a gene. The CDR3 region is CASSSGGDSGYGYTF. The CDR3 DNA reads as TGTGCCAGCAGCTCGGGGGGGGACAGCGGTTATGGCTACACCTTC.

V usage is TRBV19 and J usage is TRBJ1-5, with a weak D call TRBD1 (6 bases). CDR1 is LNHDA and CDR2 is SQIVND in the germline V gene (reference sequence). The CDR3 length is 13 residues. Trimming removed 6 bases from V and 2 bases from J, with 8 bases in between. CDR3 nucleotides: TGTGCCAGTAGGGACAGACGCAATCAGCCCCAGCATTTT. The encoded protein is CASRDRRNQPQHF.

The chain joins TRBV6-5 to TRBJ1-2; D not certain. Germline CDR1 reads MNHEY; CDR2 reads SVGAGI. CDR3 length: 13 amino acids. V was cut by 5 bases and J by 4 bases, with 11 bases left in between. The CDR3 DNA reads as TGTGCCAGCAGTCGGAGGGAAGGCTATGGCTACACCTTC. Translated, it gives CASSRREGYGYTF.

The J gene is TRBJ1-1, the V gene TRBV7-9; D perhaps matches TRBD1 (5 bases). The CDR3 is 14 residues long. The V gene's germline CDR1 is SEHNR and CDR2 FQNEAQ (reference sequence). V gave up 8 bases and J gave up 1 base, with 14 bases separating them. The CDR3 sequence: CASVEQGGNTEAFF. CDR3 nucleotides: TGTGCCAGCGTCGAGCAGGGTGGGAACACTGAAGCTTTCTTT. Drawing the rest from reference TRBV7-9 and TRBJ1-1, the complete variable domain is DTGVSQNPRHKITKRGQNVTFRCDPISEHNRLYWYRQTLGQGPEFLTYFQNEAQLEKSRLLSDRFSAERPKGSFSTLEIQRTEQGDSAMYLCASVEQGGNTEAFFGQGTRLTVV.

V and J are TRBV19 and TRBJ1-6; D not resolved. The CDR3 is 11 residues long. The V and J ends lost 8 bases and 13 bases respectively, with 12 bases between them. CDR1 and CDR2 (germline): LNHDA, SQIVND (reference sequence). CDR3 in amino acids: CASGTRFPLHF. Written as DNA, the CDR3 is TGTGCCAGTGGTACTAGGTTCCCCCTCCACTTT.

Notes on this clone: At one end the junction does not follow the germline gene, possibly because of a read error. The V call is TRBV7-3, the J call TRBJ2-5; D is perhaps TRBD1 (6 bases). CDR1 SGHTA and CDR2 FQGTGA come from the germline V gene. CDR3 size: 13 residues. The CDR3 is CASSLQGQGTQYF. The DNA for the CDR3 is TGTGCCAGCAGCCTTCAGGGGCAAGGGACCCAGTACTTC.

This clone was observed a few times. The sample has other DNA sequences that encode this CDR3 too. The chain uses TRBV11-3 and TRBJ2-7, with D perhaps TRBD1 (6 bases). Trimming left V 6 bases short and J 2 bases short, with 17 bases between. The CDR3 spans 15 residues. Germline V gene data show CDR1 as SGHNT and CDR2 as YENEEA. CDR3 bases: TGTGCCAGCAGTCACAGGGAGAGGACGGCCTACGAGCAGTACTTC. Residues: CASSHRERTAYEQYF.

This chain uses TRBV4-1 with TRBJ2-3, with D possibly TRBD2 on 6 matching bases. V dropped 3 bases and J dropped 10 bases, with 17 bases sitting between them. This CDR3 has 14 amino acids. Looked up from germline, CDR1 is MGHRA and CDR2 is YSYEKL. This CDR3 reads CASSQGLREDAQYF. The CDR3 DNA sequence: TGCGCCAGCAGCCAGGGGCTTAGGGAGGATGCGCAGTATTTT.